Listed here are 27 T cell receptor beta chains from one sample, sequenced in a study of OX40 agonist ivuxolimab in advanced cancers. This table comes from immunoSEQ multiplex PCR, and its TCRdb copy is limited to in-frame clones, with some not included. There are about 2,800 clones in the sample; around 72% occur only once, and 20% to 25% lies in the top ten. Material: CD4+ or CD8+ T cells sorted from blood, obtained in a trial of the OX40 agonist ivuxolimab. These receptors were collected from an adult with an advanced solid tumor such as melanoma, head and neck, liver or kidney cancer.

Note on this clone: A junction boundary mismatches the germline segment, possibly from a read error. The chain combines TRBV30 with TRBJ1-1; D gene ambiguous. In germline, CDR1 is GTSNPN, CDR2 SVGIG (reference sequence). CDR3 size: 12 residues. CDR3 in amino acids: CAWGVRNSEAFF. CDR3 nucleotide sequence: TGTGCCTGGGGTGTACGTAATAGTGAAGCTTTCTTT. The variable domain in full, with the rest retrieved from reference TRBV30 and TRBJ1-1, is SQTIHQWPATLVQPVGSPLSLECTVEGTSNPNLYWYRQAAGRGLQLLFYSVGIGQISSEVPQNLSASRPQDRQFILSSKKLLLSDSGFYLCAWGVRNSEAFFGQGTRLTVV.

V is TRBV25-1 and J is TRBJ1-1; D is ambiguous. Per germline, CDR1 MGHDK and CDR2 SYGVNS. This CDR3 is 13 amino acids long. Trimming removed 8 bases from V and 4 bases from J, with 14 bases in between. As DNA, the CDR3 is TGTGCCAGCTCTACTCGGGGAGGCACTGAAGCTTTCTTT. Its protein is CASSTRGGTEAFF.

This chain uses TRBV6-5 with TRBJ2-7; D may be TRBD2 (5 bases). This CDR3 has 12 residues. V was pared by 7 bases and J by 1 base, with 8 bases between. Per the germline V gene, CDR1 is MNHEY and CDR2 is SVGAGI. The CDR3 sequence: CASNPGSYEQYF. CDR3 DNA sequence: TGTGCCAGCAACCCGGGATCCTACGAGCAGTACTTC.

The rearrangement uses TRBV19 and TRBJ2-1; possible D gene TRBD2, 6 bases. The CDR3 totals 13 residues. In germline, CDR1 is LNHDA, CDR2 SQIVND (reference sequence). The V end lost 5 bases, the J end lost 3 bases, and 8 bases lay between the germline ends. The CDR3 region is CASSAGYYNEQFF. As DNA, the CDR3 is TGTGCCAGTAGTGCGGGATACTACAATGAGCAGTTCTTC.

The rearrangement joins TRBV7-4 to TRBJ2-1; no definite D call. The CDR3 is made up of 13 amino acids. The V gene's germline CDR1 is SGHVT and CDR2 SQSDAQ. V was pared by 6 bases and J by 8 bases, with 14 bases between. Here the CDR3 DNA reads TGTGCCAGCAGGTCCCCCCCGGATTATGAGCAGTTCTTC. This encodes CASRSPPDYEQFF.

This clone has more than one count but fewer than ten. This chain joins TRBV5-6 and TRBJ2-7; D tentatively reads TRBD1 or TRBD2 (6 bases each). In germline, CDR1 is SGHDT, CDR2 YYEEEE. The V and J ends lost 4 bases and 0 bases respectively, with 23 bases between them. CDR3 size: 18 residues. The CDR3 DNA sequence: TGTGCCAGCAGCGGTGGGGGCCTTAGCGGTTCCTTCTCCTACGAGCAGTACTTC. Its protein is CASSGGGLSGSFSYEQYF.

The gene calls are TRBV28 and TRBJ2-2, with 8 bases fitting TRBD2. CDR3 length: 17 residues. The germline gives CDR1 MDHEN, CDR2 SYDVKM. The ends lost 2 bases at V and 0 bases at J; junction bases unmatched: 5. CDR3 coding DNA: TGTGCCAGCAGTTTACTGGCGGGGGGCTCGAACACCGGGGAGCTGTTTTTT. It specifies CASSLLAGGSNTGELFF.

This rearrangement joins TRBV7-9 to TRBJ1-1, with D hard to call. Deletions cut 1 base from V and 4 bases from J, with 19 bases between. This CDR3 is 17 amino acids long. CDR1 and CDR2 from the germline V gene are SEHNR and FQNEAQ (reference sequence). CDR3 DNA: TGTGCCAGCAGCTTAGAACTTTTCGGCCACGGCGGCACTGAAGCTTTCTTT. It is translated as CASSLELFGHGGTEAFF.

The chain links TRBV9 to TRBJ2-2; TRBD1 agrees at 7 bases. CDR1 is SGDLS, CDR2 YYNGEE, per germline. The V gene end was trimmed by 0 bases and the J gene end by 5 bases; junction bases not matched to a gene: 4. The CDR3 runs to 15 residues. The CDR3 reads CASSVGDSQTGELFF. The CDR3, as DNA: TGTGCCAGCAGCGTAGGGGACAGTCAAACCGGGGAGCTGTTTTTT.

In this sample, this clone is large (0.1 to 1%). CDR3 protein: CASSFGPDYEQYF. Here the CDR3 DNA reads TGTGCCAGCAGTTTTGGACCGGACTACGAGCAGTACTTC. The chain couples TRBV27 to TRBJ2-7, with D hard to call. The CDR3 consists of 13 residues. Germline values: CDR1 MNHEY, CDR2 SMNVEV (reference sequence). Trimming took 3 bases from V and 3 from J, leaving 9 bases between them.

This clone is judged large. This chain uses TRBV4-1 with TRBJ1-1; D is uncertain. Germline CDR1 MGHRA, CDR2 YSYEKL. CDR3 length: 13 residues. V gave up 2 bases and J gave up 4 bases, with 8 bases separating them. Here the CDR3 reads CASSQKSGTEAFF. The CDR3 region has the DNA TGCGCCAGCAGCCAAAAGTCGGGCACTGAAGCTTTCTTT.

The CDR3 sequence: CASSSPEDPGEQYF. In DNA, the CDR3 is TGTGCCAGCAGCTCACCGGAGGACCCGGGCGAGCAGTACTTC. This sequence joins TRBV7-2 and TRBJ2-7; tentatively, D is TRBD2 (5 bases). The V gene's germline CDR1 is SGHTA and CDR2 FQGNSA. CDR3 length equals 14 residues. The V gene lost 4 bases and the J gene lost 6 bases, with 16 bases spanning the gap.

The chain recombines TRBV19 with TRBJ2-7; 10 bases align to TRBD1. Germline values: CDR1 LNHDA, CDR2 SQIVND (reference sequence). This CDR3 spans 13 amino acids. The V and J ends lost 5 bases and 7 bases, in that order; junction bases with no gene match: 5. The CDR3 DNA follows: TGTGCCAGTAGTCCGGGACAGGGGTTTGAGCAGTACTTC. This codes for CASSPGQGFEQYF.

In its sample, this clone was seen a few times. The chain is built from TRBV27 and TRBJ1-1; TRBD1 is a possible D gene (5 bases). Germline V lookup: CDR1 MNHEY, CDR2 SMNVEV (reference sequence). The CDR3 is made up of 14 amino acids. V was trimmed by 3 bases and J by 1 base, leaving 9 bases between them. CDR3 sequence reads: CASSFSGTNTEAFF. CDR3 coding DNA: TGTGCCAGCAGTTTTAGCGGGACGAACACTGAAGCTTTCTTT.

The chain carries TRBV28 and TRBJ2-7; D is ambiguous. V lost 7 bases to trimming and J lost 4 bases, with 23 bases between them. Germline loops: CDR1 MDHEN, CDR2 SYDVKM. This CDR3 has 16 residues. The CDR3 loop is CASTPGEVGLTYEQYF. The CDR3 DNA reads as TGTGCCAGCACGCCTGGCGAGGTAGGGTTGACGTACGAGCAGTACTTC.

The chain combines TRBV6-6 with TRBJ2-3, with a possible D match to TRBD1 (6 bases). The CDR3 consists of 11 residues. Germline V gene lookup returns CDR1 MNHNY and CDR2 SVGAGI (reference sequence). Between the trimmed V and J ends, which lost 7 bases and 6 bases, there was a span of 8 bases. This CDR3 is CASKDRDTQYF. DNA of the CDR3: TGTGCCAGCAAAGACAGGGATACGCAGTATTTT.

Remarks on this clone: At one boundary the junction diverges from the germline segment, which might be a read error. The DNA for the CDR3 is TGCGCCAGCAGCCAAGCGGACAGTACGATCTTC. This codes for CASSQADSTIF. V gene TRBV4-1 combines with J gene TRBJ2-1, with D possibly being TRBD1 (6 bases). Germline CDR1 and CDR2: MGHRA and YSYEKL. CDR3 length equals 11 residues.

Only a few counts were recorded for this clone. This chain uses TRBV6-5 with TRBJ1-4; 7 nucleotides line up with TRBD1. V dropped 1 base and J dropped 8; count of bases not matched to a gene: 7. The CDR3 contains 15 residues. Germline CDR1 MNHEY, CDR2 SVGAGI. CDR3: CASSYYDREGEKLFF. CDR3 DNA: TGTGCCAGCAGTTACTACGACAGGGAGGGCGAAAAACTGTTTTTT.

The sample holds one count of this clone. V usage is TRBV4-2 and J usage is TRBJ2-3; 7 positions match TRBD2. The CDR3 contains 15 residues. The V gene's germline CDR1 is LGHNA and CDR2 YNFKEQ. Unmatched junction bases numbered 7, after V lost 4 bases and J lost 3 bases. CDR3: CASSLWEGGTDTQYF. Written as DNA, the CDR3 is TGTGCCAGCAGCCTCTGGGAGGGAGGAACAGATACGCAGTATTTT.

The chain employs TRBV11-2 and TRBJ2-5; D remains unclear. The germline gives CDR1 SGHAT, CDR2 FQNNGV. Between the trimmed V and J ends, which lost 6 bases and 4 bases, there was a span of 9 bases. The length of the CDR3 is 12 residues. CDR3 sequence (DNA): TGTGCCAGCAGGGGCATTGTAGAGACCCAGTACTTC. Residues: CASRGIVETQYF.

The chain carries TRBV7-5 and TRBJ2-2; the D call TRBD1 from the table was never checked on the DNA. TRBV7-5 is marked as a pseudogene. CDR3 length equals 17 residues. For the CDR3, the DNA is TGTGCCAGCAGCGGCACCTCCGGGACAGGGGACACCGGGGAGCTGTTTTTT. Translating gives CASSGTSGTGDTGELFF.

The genes are TRBV11-3 and TRBJ1-1; TRBD1 aligns across 8 bases. CDR3 length: 15 residues. Germline assignment: CDR1 SGHNT and CDR2 YENEEA. J lost 3 bases, V lost 5 bases, and 8 bases had no gene match. CDR3 amino acids: CASSPRTGRDTEAFF. The CDR3 DNA reads as TGTGCCAGCAGCCCCCGGACAGGGAGGGACACTGAAGCTTTCTTT.

This sequence joins TRBV9 and TRBJ1-2; tentative D call: TRBD1 (6 bases). The CDR3 length is 13 residues. The V end was cut by 3 bases, the J end by 6 bases, with 12 bases between. Germline-derived CDR1 and CDR2 are SGDLS and YYNGEE. The CDR3 DNA reads TGTGCCAGCAGCGCCGGAGGGGGGGATGGCTACACCTTC. It encodes CASSAGGGDGYTF.

This clone was picked up a small number of times. This chain connects TRBV6-6 to TRBJ2-1, with a tentative D call TRBD2 (5 bases). V was cut by 2 bases and J by 4 bases, with 6 bases left in between. The germline V gene has CDR1 MNHNY and CDR2 SVGAGI (reference sequence). This CDR3 is 13 amino acids long. CDR3 amino acids: CASSYGEYNEQFF. CDR3 DNA sequence: TGTGCCAGCAGTTACGGGGAGTACAATGAGCAGTTCTTC.

The rearrangement links TRBV4-2 to TRBJ2-1; 8 bases align to TRBD2. This CDR3 comprises 15 residues. CDR1 is LGHNA and CDR2 is YNFKEQ in the germline V gene. Trimming removed 2 bases from V and 5 bases from J; junction bases left unmatched: 5. CDR3 residues: CASSQQPGGNNEQFF. CDR3 coding DNA: TGTGCCAGCAGCCAACAACCGGGAGGGAACAATGAGCAGTTCTTC.

V gene TRBV29-1 combines with J gene TRBJ2-2; 8 bases match TRBD2. CDR1 is SQVTM and CDR2 is ANQGSEA in the germline V gene. CDR3 length: 15 residues. V dropped 2 bases and J dropped 4; count of bases not matched to a gene: 6. CDR3 loop: CSVETGLASTGELFF. The CDR3 DNA reads as TGCAGCGTTGAAACCGGACTAGCATCCACCGGGGAGCTGTTTTTT.

The chain joins TRBV11-2 to TRBJ2-5; tentatively, D is TRBD1 or TRBD2 (6 bases each). The J call may be mistaken, given a closer DNA end match to TRBJ2-7. Germline CDR1 reads SGHAT; CDR2 reads FQNNGV. The CDR3 is made up of 12 amino acids. The CDR3 protein is CASSEGGYEQYF. Here the CDR3 DNA reads TGTGCCAGCAGCGAGGGGGGATACGAGCAGTACTTC.